A single sample gave rise to the 5 T cell receptor beta chains below, sequenced in a study of blood T cell repertoires in COVID-19. This table comes from immunoSEQ multiplex PCR, and its TCRdb copy is limited to in-frame clones, with some not included. The sample shows some 240,000 clones, approximately 85% of them seen only once. Input material: PBMCs or T cells enriched from blood (not recorded which). The receptors here all came from a woman aged 50 to 65 who had been exposed to COVID-19.

The V and J genes are TRBV19 and TRBJ2-2; tentatively, D is TRBD1 (6 bases). V was trimmed by 6 bases and J by 3 bases, leaving 14 bases between them. CDR3 length equals 15 residues. Per germline, CDR1 LNHDA and CDR2 SQIVND (reference sequence). CDR3 loop: CASRAGAEDTGELFF. In DNA form, the CDR3 reads TGTGCCAGTAGAGCAGGGGCAGAAGACACCGGGGAGCTGTTTTTT.

The chain combines TRBV28 with TRBJ2-1, with 12 bases aligning to TRBD2. V shed 6 bases and J 7 bases; nucleotides not matched to a gene: 7. The CDR3 runs to 15 residues. From germline, CDR1 is MDHEN and CDR2 SYDVKM. DNA for the CDR3: TGTGCCAGCAGGCTACTAGCGGGGGGAGGTAATGAGCAGTTCTTC. Amino acid sequence: CASRLLAGGGNEQFF.

This clone was seen only a few times. The CDR3 DNA reads as TGTGCCAGCAGCTTGGGGTCGAGCGGGGGGTTCCGAGAGACCCAGTACTTC. It is translated as CASSLGSSGGFRETQYF. The rearrangement joins TRBV5-4 to TRBJ2-5; 9 nucleotides line up with TRBD2. This CDR3 has 17 residues. CDR1 is SGHNT, CDR2 YYREEE, per germline (reference sequence). With V trimmed by 0 bases and J by 4 bases, 10 bases remained unmatched.

The rearrangement joins TRBV6-5 to TRBJ2-1, with 8 positions matching TRBD2. The trim removed 4 bases at V and 9 bases at J, leaving 5 bases unmatched. The CDR3 extends over 13 amino acids. Germline CDR1 MNHEY, CDR2 SVGAGI. The CDR3, as DNA: TGTGCCAGCAGTTCGGGGGGGGTGAGTGAGCAGTTCTTC. Its translation is CASSSGGVSEQFF.

This chain links TRBV11-2 with TRBJ1-2; D unclear. The CDR3 loop spans 13 amino acids. V lost 3 bases, J lost 1 base, and 6 bases lay in between. The V gene's germline CDR1 is SGHAT and CDR2 FQNNGV. The CDR3 nucleotides read TGTGCCAGCAGCTTTGGACTTAACTATGGCTACACCTTC. This sequence encodes CASSFGLNYGYTF.